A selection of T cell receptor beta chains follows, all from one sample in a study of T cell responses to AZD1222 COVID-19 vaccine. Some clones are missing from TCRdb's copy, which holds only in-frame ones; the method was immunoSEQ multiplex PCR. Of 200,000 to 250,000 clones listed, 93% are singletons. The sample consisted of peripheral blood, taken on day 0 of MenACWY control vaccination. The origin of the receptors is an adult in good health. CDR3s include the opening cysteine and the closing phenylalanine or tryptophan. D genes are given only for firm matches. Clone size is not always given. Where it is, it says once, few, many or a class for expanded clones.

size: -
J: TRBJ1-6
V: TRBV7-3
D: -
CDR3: CASSQGTRTSPLHF
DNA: TGTGCCAGCAGTCAGGGAACACGCACCTCACCCCTCCACTTT

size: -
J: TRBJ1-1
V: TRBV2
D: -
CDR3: CASSPAGWNTEAFF
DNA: TGTGCCAGCAGCCCAGCGGGATGGAACACTGAAGCTTTCTTT

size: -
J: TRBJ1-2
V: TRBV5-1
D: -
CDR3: CASAPAGVFGYTF
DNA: TGCGCCAGCGCTCCAGCTGGGGTTTTTGGCTACACCTTC

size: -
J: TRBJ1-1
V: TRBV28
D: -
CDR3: CASSFEPTEAFF
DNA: TGTGCCAGCAGTTTCGAGCCGACTGAAGCTTTCTTT

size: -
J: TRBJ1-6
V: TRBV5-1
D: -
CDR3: CASSLAVGSSYNSPLHF
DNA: TGCGCCAGCAGCTTGGCCGTCGGGAGCTCCTATAATTCACCCCTCCACTTT

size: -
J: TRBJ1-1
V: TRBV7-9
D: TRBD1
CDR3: CASSATGGKAFF
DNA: TGTGCCAGCAGCGCAACAGGGGGCAAAGCTTTCTTT

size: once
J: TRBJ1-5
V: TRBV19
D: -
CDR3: CASSIWGTGDSNQPQHF
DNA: TGTGCCAGTAGTATCTGGGGGACGGGAGATAGCAATCAGCCCCAGCATTTT

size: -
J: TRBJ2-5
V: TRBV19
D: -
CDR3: CASSMTTLGTQYF
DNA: TGTGCCAGTAGTATGACCACTTTAGGGACCCAGTACTTC

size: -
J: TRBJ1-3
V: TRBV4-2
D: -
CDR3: CASSPDVPGNTIYF
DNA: TGTGCCAGCAGCCCGGATGTCCCTGGAAACACCATATATTTT

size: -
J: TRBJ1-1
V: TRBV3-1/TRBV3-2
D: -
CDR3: CASSDNRENTEAFF
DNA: TGTGCCAGCAGTGATAACAGGGAGAACACTGAAGCTTTCTTT

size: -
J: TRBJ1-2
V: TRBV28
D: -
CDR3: CASSLGLPGYTF
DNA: TGTGCCAGCAGTTTGGGACTGCCTGGCTACACCTTC

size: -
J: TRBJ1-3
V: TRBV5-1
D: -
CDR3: CASQGHETATGNTIYF
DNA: TGCGCCAGCCAAGGACATGAGACCGCCACGGGAAACACCATATATTTT

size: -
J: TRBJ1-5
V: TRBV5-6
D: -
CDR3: CASSQTTGSLSNQPQHF
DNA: TGTGCCAGCAGCCAAACGACAGGCTCGTTGAGCAATCAGCCCCAGCATTTT

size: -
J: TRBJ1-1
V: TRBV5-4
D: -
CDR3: CASSFLATEAFF
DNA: TGTGCCAGCAGCTTCCTGGCTACGGAAGCTTTCTTT

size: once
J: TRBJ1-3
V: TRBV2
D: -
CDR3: CASSEAGQGNTIYF
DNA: TGTGCCAGCAGTGAAGCTGGCCAAGGAAACACCATATATTTT

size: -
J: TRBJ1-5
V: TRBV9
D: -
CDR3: CASSVGEGGNQPQHF
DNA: TGTGCCAGCAGCGTAGGTGAGGGAGGGAATCAGCCCCAGCATTTT

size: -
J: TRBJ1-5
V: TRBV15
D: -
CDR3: CATSIGPGNQPQHF
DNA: TGTGCCACCAGTATAGGGCCGGGCAATCAGCCCCAGCATTTT

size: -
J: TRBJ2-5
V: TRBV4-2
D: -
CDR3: CASSQPRGGTSVETQYF
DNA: TGTGCCAGCAGCCAACCCAGGGGGGGAACTAGCGTGGAGACCCAGTACTTC

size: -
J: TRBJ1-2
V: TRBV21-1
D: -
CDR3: CARQTGTINYGYTF
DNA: TGTGCCAGACAAACAGGGACCATTAACTATGGCTACACCTTC

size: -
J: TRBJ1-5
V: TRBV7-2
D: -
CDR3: CASSPSLGREQPQHF
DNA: TGTGCCAGCAGCCCATCGTTAGGGAGGGAACAGCCCCAGCATTTT

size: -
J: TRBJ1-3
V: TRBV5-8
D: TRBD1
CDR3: CASSLAGTGMNTIYF
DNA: TGTGCCAGCAGCTTGGCTGGGACAGGAATGAACACCATATATTTT

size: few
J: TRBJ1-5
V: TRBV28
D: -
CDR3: CASSWASRQQPQHF
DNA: TGTGCCAGCAGCTGGGCGTCCCGACAACAGCCCCAGCATTTT

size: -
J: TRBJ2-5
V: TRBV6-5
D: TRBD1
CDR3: CASSPRDSVDPQYF
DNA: TGTGCCAGCAGTCCCCGGGACAGCGTAGACCCCCAGTACTTC

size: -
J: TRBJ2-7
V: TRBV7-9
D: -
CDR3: CALLGISSYEQYF
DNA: TGTGCCTTGCTGGGGATCAGCTCCTACGAGCAGTACTTC

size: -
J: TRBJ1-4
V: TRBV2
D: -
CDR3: CASSEIPNEKLFF
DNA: TGTGCCAGCAGTGAAATTCCTAATGAAAAACTGTTTTTT

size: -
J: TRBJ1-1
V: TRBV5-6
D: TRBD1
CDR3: CASSFDPRDRGYTEAFF
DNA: TGTGCCAGCAGCTTCGACCCCCGGGACAGGGGATACACTGAAGCTTTCTTT

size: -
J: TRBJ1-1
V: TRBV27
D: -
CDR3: CASSLQGRSEAFF
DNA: TGTGCCAGCAGTCTCCAGGGGAGATCTGAAGCTTTCTTT

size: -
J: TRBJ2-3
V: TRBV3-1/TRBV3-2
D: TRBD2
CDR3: CASSQKTSDTDTQYF
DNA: TGTGCCAGCAGCCAAAAGACTAGCGACACAGATACGCAGTATTTT

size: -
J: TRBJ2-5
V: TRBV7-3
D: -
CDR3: CASRRGLGETQYF
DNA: TGTGCCAGCAGACGAGGCCTGGGGGAGACCCAGTACTTC

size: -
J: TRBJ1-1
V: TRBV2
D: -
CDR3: CASSGGANTEAFF
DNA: TGTGCCAGCAGTGGGGGAGCGAACACTGAAGCTTTCTTT

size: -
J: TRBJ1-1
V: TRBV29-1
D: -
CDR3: CSVVRTSNTEAFF
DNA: TGCAGCGTTGTTCGGACATCTAACACTGAAGCTTTCTTT

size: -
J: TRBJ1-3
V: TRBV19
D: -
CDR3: CASSGTDGNTIYF
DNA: TGTGCCAGTAGCGGGACGGACGGAAACACCATATATTTT

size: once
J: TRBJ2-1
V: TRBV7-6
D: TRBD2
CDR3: CASSPTSGGGREQFF
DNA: TGTGCCAGCAGCCCGACTAGCGGGGGGGGTCGGGAGCAGTTCTTC

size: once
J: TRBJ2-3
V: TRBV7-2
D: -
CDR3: CASSLKRTFGTDTQYF
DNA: TGTGCCAGCAGCTTAAAGCGGACCTTCGGCACAGATACGCAGTATTTT

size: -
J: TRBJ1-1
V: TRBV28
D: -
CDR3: CASSLALGSTEAFF
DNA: TGTGCCAGCAGTTTAGCCTTAGGGTCCACTGAAGCTTTCTTT

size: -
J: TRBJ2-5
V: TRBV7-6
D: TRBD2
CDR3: CASSSRSNLGGRETQYF
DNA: TGTGCCAGCAGCTCCCGTTCCAATCTGGGGGGGAGGGAGACCCAGTACTTC

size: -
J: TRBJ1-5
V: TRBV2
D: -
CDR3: CASSEGAWGPQHF
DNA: TGTGCCAGCAGTGAAGGGGCCTGGGGGCCCCAGCATTTT

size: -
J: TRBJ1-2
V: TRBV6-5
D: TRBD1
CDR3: CASSYGTGLYGYTF
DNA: TGTGCCAGCAGTTACGGGACAGGGCTCTATGGCTACACCTTC

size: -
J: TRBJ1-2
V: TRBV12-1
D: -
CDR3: CASTGAGGYGYTF
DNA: TGTGCCAGCACCGGGGCCGGCGGCTATGGCTACACCTTC

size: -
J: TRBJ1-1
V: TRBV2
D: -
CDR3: CASSELGARTEAFF
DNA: TGTGCCAGCAGTGAACTAGGGGCCCGGACTGAAGCTTTCTTT

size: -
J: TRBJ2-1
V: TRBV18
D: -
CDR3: CASSPRGATNEQFF
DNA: TGTGCCAGCTCACCAAGGGGGGCGACTAATGAGCAGTTCTTC

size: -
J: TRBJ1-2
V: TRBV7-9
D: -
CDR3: CASSLDAVNYGYTF
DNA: TGTGCCAGCAGCTTAGACGCGGTTAACTATGGCTACACCTTC

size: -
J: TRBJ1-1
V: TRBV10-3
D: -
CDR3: CAITGTPNTEAFF
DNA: TGTGCCATCACGGGCACACCGAACACTGAAGCTTTCTTT

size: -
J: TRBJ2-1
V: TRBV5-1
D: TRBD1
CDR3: CASRGDSTSYNEQFF
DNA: TGCGCCAGCAGAGGGGACAGCACCTCCTACAATGAGCAGTTCTTC

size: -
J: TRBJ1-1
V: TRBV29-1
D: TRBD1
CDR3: CSVFRTGGTTEAFF
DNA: TGCAGCGTATTTCGGACAGGGGGGACGACTGAAGCTTTCTTT

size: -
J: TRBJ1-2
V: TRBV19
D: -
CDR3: CATSPQERYGYTF
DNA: TGTGCCACCTCTCCCCAAGAAAGATACGGCTACACCTTC